These 3 T cell receptor beta chains originate from one sample sequenced in a study of blood T cell repertoires in COVID-19 (dated by TCRdb to 2018 to 2020). The library was produced with the immunoSEQ multiplex PCR assay. TCRdb took over this immuneACCESS table, retaining in-frame rearrangements with V and J assigned. Such tables are incomplete; in checked studies, under half of the missing clones stem from an unresolved V gene, and the remainder is unexplained. A total of fewer than 200,000 clones appear in this sample, 75% to 90% of them only once. Under 4.5% of the sample is taken by the ten largest. Sequencing input: PBMCs or T cells enriched from blood (not recorded which). The receptors were sampled from a woman aged 45-60 years who had recovered from COVID-19.

V usage is TRBV7-9 and J usage is TRBJ1-4, with D uncertain. This CDR3 has 16 residues. Trimming shortened V by 4 bases and J by 2 bases, and 14 bases separated the two germline ends. CDR1 is SEHNR, CDR2 FQNEAQ, per germline (reference sequence). This CDR3 is CASSYTPGMTNEKLFF. CDR3 coding DNA: TGTGCCAGCAGCTATACGCCGGGAATGACTAATGAAAAACTGTTTTTT.

This rearrangement joins TRBV12-5 to TRBJ2-2; D is possibly TRBD1 (6 bases). V was clipped by 4 bases and J by 7 bases, with 10 bases between them. The germline V gene encodes CDR1 LGHNT and CDR2 FRNRAP. The CDR3 contains 13 residues. The chain's CDR3 is CASGSTGFGELFF. The CDR3 DNA is TGTGCTAGTGGTTCTACAGGGTTCGGGGAGCTGTTTTTT.

The CDR3 bases are TGTGCCAGCAGCCCACAGCCCAGGTCACAATCAGATACGCAGTATTTT. Encoded protein: CASSPQPRSQSDTQYF. This chain joins TRBV7-2 and TRBJ2-3; D unclear. The germline V gene has CDR1 SGHTA and CDR2 FQGNSA. The CDR3 totals 16 residues. Trimming left V 5 bases short and J 4 bases short, with 19 bases between.